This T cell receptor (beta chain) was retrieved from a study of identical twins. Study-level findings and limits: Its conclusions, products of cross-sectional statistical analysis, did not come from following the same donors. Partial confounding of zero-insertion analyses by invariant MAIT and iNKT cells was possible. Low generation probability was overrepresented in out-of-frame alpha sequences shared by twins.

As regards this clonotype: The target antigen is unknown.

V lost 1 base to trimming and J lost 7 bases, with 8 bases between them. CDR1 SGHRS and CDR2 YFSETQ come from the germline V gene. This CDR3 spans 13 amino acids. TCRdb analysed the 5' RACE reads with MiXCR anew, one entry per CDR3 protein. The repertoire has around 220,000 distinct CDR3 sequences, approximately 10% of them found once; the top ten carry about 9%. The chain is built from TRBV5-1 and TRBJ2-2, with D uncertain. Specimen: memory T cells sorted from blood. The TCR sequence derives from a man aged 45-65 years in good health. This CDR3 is CASSLIRNGELFF. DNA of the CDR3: TGCGCCAGCAGCTTGATACGGAACGGGGAGCTGTTTTTT.